This T cell receptor beta chain was identified during a study of CD4+ T cells in melanoma. Findings of the study overall: Neoantigen-specific CD4+ T cells in melanoma reportedly had diverse differentiation states. A reported correlation linked neoantigen-specific CD4+ T cells to CD8+, macrophage and B cell function.

Concerning this clone itself: The antigen is undetermined.

Trimming removed 0 bases from V and 9 bases from J, with 13 bases in between. Looked up from germline, CDR1 is SGDLS and CDR2 is YYNGEE. The CDR3 has 14 amino acids. Repertoires were generated with immunoSEQ multiplex PCR, while TCRdb's copy carries only in-frame clones and drops some. The sample consists of about 15,000 clones, over 80% of them appearing once. This TCR derives from a human donor with melanoma. The sample was cells from a culture (not recorded whether cultured in vitro). V is TRBV9 and J is TRBJ2-1; D unclear. CDR3 residues: CASSVATLRGEQFF. The CDR3, as DNA: TGTGCCAGCAGCGTAGCTACCCTCCGTGGTGAGCAGTTCTTC. Drawing the rest from reference TRBV9 and TRBJ2-1, the complete variable domain is DSGVTQTPKHLITATGQRVTLRCSPRSGDLSVYWYQQSLDQGLQFLIQYYNGEERAKGNILERFSAQQFPDLHSELNLSSLELGDSALYFCASSVATLRGEQFFGPGTRLTVL.